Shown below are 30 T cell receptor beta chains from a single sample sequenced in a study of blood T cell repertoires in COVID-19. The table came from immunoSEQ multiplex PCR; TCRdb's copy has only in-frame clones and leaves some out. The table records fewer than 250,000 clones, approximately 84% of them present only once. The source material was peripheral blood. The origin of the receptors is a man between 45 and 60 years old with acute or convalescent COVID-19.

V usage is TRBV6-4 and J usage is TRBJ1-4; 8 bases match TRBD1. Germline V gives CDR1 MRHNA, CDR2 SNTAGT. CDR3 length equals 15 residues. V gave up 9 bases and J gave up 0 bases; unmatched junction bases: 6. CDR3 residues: CARRDRTPTNEKLFF. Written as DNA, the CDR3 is TGTGCCAGAAGGGACAGGACTCCAACTAATGAAAAACTGTTTTTT.

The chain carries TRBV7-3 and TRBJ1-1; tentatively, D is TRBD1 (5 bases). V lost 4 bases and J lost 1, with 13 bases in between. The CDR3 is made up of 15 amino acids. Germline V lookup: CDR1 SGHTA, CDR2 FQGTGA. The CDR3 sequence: CASSSGPGENTEAFF. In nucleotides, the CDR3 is TGTGCCAGCAGCTCGGGTCCGGGGGAGAACACTGAAGCTTTCTTT.

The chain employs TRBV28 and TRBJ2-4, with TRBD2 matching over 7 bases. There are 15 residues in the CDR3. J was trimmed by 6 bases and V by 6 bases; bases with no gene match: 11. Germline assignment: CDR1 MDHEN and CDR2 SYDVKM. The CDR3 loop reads CASSLGLGATNIQYF. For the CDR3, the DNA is TGTGCCAGCAGCCTCGGACTAGGGGCGACAAACATTCAGTACTTC.

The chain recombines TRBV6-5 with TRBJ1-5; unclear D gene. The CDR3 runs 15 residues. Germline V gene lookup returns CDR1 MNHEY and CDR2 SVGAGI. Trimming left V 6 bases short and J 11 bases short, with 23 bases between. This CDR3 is CASRSRGRTYESQHF. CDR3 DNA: TGTGCCAGCAGATCGCGGGGTCGGACGTATGAATCCCAGCATTTT.

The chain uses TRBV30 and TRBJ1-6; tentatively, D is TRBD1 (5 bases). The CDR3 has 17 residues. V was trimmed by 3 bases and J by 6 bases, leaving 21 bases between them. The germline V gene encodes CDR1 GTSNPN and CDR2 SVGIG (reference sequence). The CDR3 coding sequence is TGTGCCTGGAGCGTCTTATTAGGGGCGGGATCTAATTCACCCCTCCACTTT. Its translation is CAWSVLLGAGSNSPLHF.

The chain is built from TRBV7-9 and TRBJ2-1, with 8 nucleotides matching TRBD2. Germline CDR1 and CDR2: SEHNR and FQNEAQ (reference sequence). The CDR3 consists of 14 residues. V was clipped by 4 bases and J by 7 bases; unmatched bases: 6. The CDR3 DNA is TGTGCCAGCAGCTCTAGTGGGACTAGGAATGAGCAGTTCTTC. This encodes CASSSSGTRNEQFF.

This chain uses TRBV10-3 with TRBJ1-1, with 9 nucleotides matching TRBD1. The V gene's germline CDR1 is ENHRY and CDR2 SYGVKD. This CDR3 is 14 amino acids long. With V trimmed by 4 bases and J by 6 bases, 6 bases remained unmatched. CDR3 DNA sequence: TGTGCCATCAGTGGGGACAGGGAATTATCTGAAGCTTTCTTT. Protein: CAISGDRELSEAFF.

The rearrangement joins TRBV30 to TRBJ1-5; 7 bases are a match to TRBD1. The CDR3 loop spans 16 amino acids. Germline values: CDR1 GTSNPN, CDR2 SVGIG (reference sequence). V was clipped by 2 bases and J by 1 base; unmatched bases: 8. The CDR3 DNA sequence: TGTGCCTGGAGTAACCGCCAGGGGGTAAGCAATCAGCCCCAGCATTTT. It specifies CAWSNRQGVSNQPQHF.

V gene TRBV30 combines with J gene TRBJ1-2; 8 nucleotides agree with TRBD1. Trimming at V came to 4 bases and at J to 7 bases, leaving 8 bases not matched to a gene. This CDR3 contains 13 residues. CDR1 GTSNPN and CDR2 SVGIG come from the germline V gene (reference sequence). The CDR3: CAWTGGRGFGYTF. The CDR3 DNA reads TGTGCCTGGACAGGGGGCCGGGGATTTGGCTACACCTTC.

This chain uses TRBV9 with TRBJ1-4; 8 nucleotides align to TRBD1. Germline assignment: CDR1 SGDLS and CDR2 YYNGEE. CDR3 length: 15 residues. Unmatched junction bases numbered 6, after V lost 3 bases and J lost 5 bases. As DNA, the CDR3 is TGTGCCAGCAGCGCGTACAGGGGGTCCAATGAAAAACTGTTTTTT. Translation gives CASSAYRGSNEKLFF.

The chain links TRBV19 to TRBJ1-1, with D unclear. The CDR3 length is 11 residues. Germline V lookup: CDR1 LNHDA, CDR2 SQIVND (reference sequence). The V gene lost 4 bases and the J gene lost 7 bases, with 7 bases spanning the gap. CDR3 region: CASSREGEAFF. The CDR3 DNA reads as TGTGCCAGTAGTAGGGAGGGTGAAGCTTTCTTT.

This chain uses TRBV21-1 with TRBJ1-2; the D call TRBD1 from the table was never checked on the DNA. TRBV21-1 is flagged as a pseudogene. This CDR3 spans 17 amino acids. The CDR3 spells CASNPPLNQGPLYGYTF. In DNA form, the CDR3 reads TGTGCCAGCAACCCGCCGTTGAACCAGGGCCCCCTCTATGGCTACACCTTC.

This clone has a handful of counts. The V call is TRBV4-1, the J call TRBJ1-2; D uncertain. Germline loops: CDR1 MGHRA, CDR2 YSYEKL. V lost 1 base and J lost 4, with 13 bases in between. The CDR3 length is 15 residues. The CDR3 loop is CASSQAVGELYGYTF. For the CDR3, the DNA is TGCGCCAGCAGCCAAGCCGTGGGAGAGCTCTATGGCTACACCTTC.

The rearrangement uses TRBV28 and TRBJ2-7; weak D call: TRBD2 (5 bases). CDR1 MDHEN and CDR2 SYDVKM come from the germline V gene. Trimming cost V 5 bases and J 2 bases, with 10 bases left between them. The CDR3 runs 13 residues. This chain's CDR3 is CASSITGTYEQYF. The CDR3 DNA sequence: TGTGCCAGCAGTATTACCGGGACCTACGAGCAGTACTTC.

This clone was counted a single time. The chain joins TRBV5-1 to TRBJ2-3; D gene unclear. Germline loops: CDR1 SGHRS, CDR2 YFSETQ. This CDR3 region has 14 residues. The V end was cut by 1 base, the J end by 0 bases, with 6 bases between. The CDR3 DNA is TGCGCCAGCAGCTTGTCCCCTAGCACAGATACGCAGTATTTT. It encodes CASSLSPSTDTQYF.

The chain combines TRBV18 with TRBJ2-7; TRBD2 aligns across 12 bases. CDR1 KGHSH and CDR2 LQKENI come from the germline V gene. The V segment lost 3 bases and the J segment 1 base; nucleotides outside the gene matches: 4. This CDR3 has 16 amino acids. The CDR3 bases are TGTGCCAGCTCACCCGGACTAGCGGGACAATCCTACGAGCAGTACTTC. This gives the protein CASSPGLAGQSYEQYF.

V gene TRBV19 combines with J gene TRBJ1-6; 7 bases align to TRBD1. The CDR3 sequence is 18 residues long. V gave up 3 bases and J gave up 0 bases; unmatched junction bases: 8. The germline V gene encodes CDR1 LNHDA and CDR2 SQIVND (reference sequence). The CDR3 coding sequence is TGTGCCAGTAGTATGTGGGTGACAGGGAGCTCCTATAATTCACCCCTCCACTTT. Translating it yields CASSMWVTGSSYNSPLHF.

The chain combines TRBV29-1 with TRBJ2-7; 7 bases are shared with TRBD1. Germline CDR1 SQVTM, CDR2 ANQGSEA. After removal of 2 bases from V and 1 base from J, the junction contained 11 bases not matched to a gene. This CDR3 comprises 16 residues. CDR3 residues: CSVEMVKQGLSYEQYF. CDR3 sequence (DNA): TGCAGCGTTGAAATGGTGAAACAGGGGCTATCCTACGAGCAGTACTTC.

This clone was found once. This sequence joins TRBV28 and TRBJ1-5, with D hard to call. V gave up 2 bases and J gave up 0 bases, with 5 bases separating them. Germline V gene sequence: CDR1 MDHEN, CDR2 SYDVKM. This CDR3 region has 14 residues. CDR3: CASSLISSNQPQHF. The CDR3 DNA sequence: TGTGCCAGCAGTTTAATTAGTAGCAATCAGCCCCAGCATTTT.

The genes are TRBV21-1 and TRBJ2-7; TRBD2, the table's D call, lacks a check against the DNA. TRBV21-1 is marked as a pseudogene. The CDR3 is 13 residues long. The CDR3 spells CASSKVGPYEQYF. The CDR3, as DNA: TGTGCCAGCAGCAAAGTCGGTCCCTACGAGCAGTACTTC.

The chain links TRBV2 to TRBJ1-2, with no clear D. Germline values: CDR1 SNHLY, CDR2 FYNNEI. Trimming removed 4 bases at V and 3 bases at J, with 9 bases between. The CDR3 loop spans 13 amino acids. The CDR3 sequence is CASSGGSYYGYTF. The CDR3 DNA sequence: TGTGCCAGCAGTGGAGGCTCCTACTATGGCTACACCTTC. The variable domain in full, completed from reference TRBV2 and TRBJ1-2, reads EPEVTQTPSHQVTQMGQEVILRCVPISNHLYFYWYRQILGQKVEFLVSFYNNEISEKSEIFDDQFSVERPDGSNFTLKIRSTKLEDSAMYFCASSGGSYYGYTFGSGTRLTVV.

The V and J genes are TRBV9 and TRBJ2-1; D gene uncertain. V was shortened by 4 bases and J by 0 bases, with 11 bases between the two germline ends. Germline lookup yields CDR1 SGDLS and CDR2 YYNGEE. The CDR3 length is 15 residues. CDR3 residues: CASSTQRSSYNEQFF. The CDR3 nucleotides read TGTGCCAGCAGCACTCAGAGGAGCTCCTACAATGAGCAGTTCTTC.

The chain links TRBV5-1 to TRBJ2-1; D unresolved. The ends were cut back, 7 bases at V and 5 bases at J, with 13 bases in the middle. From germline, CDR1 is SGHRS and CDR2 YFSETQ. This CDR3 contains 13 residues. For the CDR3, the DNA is TGCGCCAGCCGAACGTCAGGCGACAATGAGCAGTTCTTC. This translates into CASRTSGDNEQFF.

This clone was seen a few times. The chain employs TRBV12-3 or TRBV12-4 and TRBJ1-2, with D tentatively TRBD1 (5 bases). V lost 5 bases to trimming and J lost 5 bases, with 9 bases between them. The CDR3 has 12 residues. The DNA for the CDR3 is TGTGCCAGCAGTCAACAGGCGTATGGCTACACCTTC. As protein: CASSQQAYGYTF.

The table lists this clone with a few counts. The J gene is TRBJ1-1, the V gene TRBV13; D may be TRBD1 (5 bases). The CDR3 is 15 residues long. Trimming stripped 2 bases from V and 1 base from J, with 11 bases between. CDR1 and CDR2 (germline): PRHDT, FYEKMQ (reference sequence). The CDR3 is CASSLSPGPNTEAFF. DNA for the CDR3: TGTGCCAGCAGCTTATCCCCAGGGCCGAACACTGAAGCTTTCTTT.

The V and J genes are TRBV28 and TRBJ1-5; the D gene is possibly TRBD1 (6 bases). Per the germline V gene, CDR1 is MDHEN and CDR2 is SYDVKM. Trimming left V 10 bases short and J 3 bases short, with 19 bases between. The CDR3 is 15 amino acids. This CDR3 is CAIKDGQGNNQPQHF. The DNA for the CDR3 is TGTGCCATCAAGGACGGGCAGGGGAACAATCAGCCCCAGCATTTT.

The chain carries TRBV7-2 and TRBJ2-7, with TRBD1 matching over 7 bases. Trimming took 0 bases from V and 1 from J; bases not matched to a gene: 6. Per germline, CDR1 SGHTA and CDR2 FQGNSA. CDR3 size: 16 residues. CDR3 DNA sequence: TGTGCCAGCAGCTTAGCCGGGACAGATCTGTCCTACGAGCAGTACTTC. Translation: CASSLAGTDLSYEQYF.

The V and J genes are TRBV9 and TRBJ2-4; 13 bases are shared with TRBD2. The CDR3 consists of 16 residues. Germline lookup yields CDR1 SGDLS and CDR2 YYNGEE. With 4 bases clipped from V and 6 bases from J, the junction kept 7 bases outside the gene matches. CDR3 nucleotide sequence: TGTGCCAGCAGCCCAGGACTAGCGGGGGTGGGAAACATTCAGTACTTC. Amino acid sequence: CASSPGLAGVGNIQYF.

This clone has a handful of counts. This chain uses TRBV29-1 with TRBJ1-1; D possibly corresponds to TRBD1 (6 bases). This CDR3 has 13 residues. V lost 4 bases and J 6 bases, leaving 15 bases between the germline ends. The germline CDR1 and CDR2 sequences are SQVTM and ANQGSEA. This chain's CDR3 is CSVGGLGGSEAFF. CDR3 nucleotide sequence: TGCAGCGTTGGAGGTCTTGGGGGCTCTGAAGCTTTCTTT.

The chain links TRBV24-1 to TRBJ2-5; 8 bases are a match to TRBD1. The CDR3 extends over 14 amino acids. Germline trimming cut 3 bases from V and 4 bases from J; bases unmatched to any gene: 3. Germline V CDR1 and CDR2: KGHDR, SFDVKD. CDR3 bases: TGTGCCACCAGTGATGGACAGGGAATAGAGACCCAGTACTTC. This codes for CATSDGQGIETQYF.